What follows are 27 T cell receptor beta chains derived from one specimen sequenced in a study of patients and donors after allogeneic stem cell transplantation. TCRdb ran MiXCR on the RT-PCR reads and lists one entry per CDR3 protein. The sample carries more than 850,000 distinct CDR3 sequences, around 17% recorded once. The specimen was blood, either unsorted or a sorted T cell fraction (not recorded which). The receptors stem from a human donor who was either an allogeneic HSCT recipient or a stem cell or donor lymphocyte infusion donor (not recorded which). It is not recorded whose cells these are; they may come from a transplant donor.

CDR3 sequence: CASSSHMTGGLNTDTQYF. DNA for the CDR3: TGCGCCAGCAGCTCCCATATGACGGGGGGGCTGAACACAGATACGCAGTATTTT. The rearrangement uses TRBV5-1 and TRBJ2-3; 8 bases align to TRBD2. CDR1 and CDR2 from the germline V gene are SGHRS and YFSETQ. This CDR3 is 18 amino acids long. The trim removed 3 bases at V and 2 bases at J, leaving 14 bases unmatched.

This clonotype was recorded a few times. The V call is TRBV5-1, the J call TRBJ1-1; possible D gene TRBD1, 6 bases. CDR1 and CDR2 from the germline V gene are SGHRS and YFSETQ. Trimming shortened V by 6 bases and J by 2 bases, and 14 bases separated the two germline ends. The CDR3 spans 14 residues. CDR3 in DNA: TGCGCCAGCACCTCAGGGGCGGCTAACACTGAAGCTTTCTTT. Its translation: CASTSGAANTEAFF.

The chain is built from TRBV10-3 and TRBJ2-3, with D tentatively TRBD1 or TRBD2 (6 bases each). Trimming pared 6 bases from V and 5 bases from J, leaving 15 bases between. Germline lookup yields CDR1 ENHRY and CDR2 SYGVKD. This CDR3 comprises 14 residues. For the CDR3, the DNA is TGTGCCATCAGCAGAGACAGGAGGGGAGATACGCAGTATTTT. This sequence encodes CAISRDRRGDTQYF.

This clonotype has just a few counts. The V gene is TRBV7-2, the J gene TRBJ1-2; 11 nucleotides match TRBD1. Trimming took 5 bases from V and 8 from J; bases not matched to a gene: 1. The CDR3 has 12 residues. CDR1 and CDR2 from the germline V gene are SGHTA and FQGNSA. The CDR3 bases are TGTGCCAGCAGCCGGACAGGGGGCGGCTACACCTTC. Translated, it gives CASSRTGGGYTF.

This clonotype was recorded only once. The chain has TRBV4-1 and TRBJ2-1, with 11 bases that match TRBD1. Germline V gene data show CDR1 as MGHRA and CDR2 as YSYEKL. V lost 4 bases to trimming and J lost 9 bases; unmatched junction nucleotides: 8. This CDR3 is 15 amino acids long. The CDR3 nucleotides read TGCGCCAGCAGCCGGCCGGGACAGGGGGTAGGTGAGCAGTTCTTC. This codes for CASSRPGQGVGEQFF.

This clonotype was observed a few times. The chain links TRBV20-1 to TRBJ2-7; D is undetermined. Germline CDR1 reads DFQATT; CDR2 reads SNEGSKA (reference sequence). The V end was cut by 0 bases, the J end by 3 bases, with 15 bases between. The CDR3 sequence is 15 residues long. The CDR3 sequence is CSARDFQPSRYEQYF. The CDR3 nucleotides read TGCAGTGCTAGAGATTTTCAGCCATCCCGCTACGAGCAGTACTTC.

This clonotype was seen a few times. The rearrangement uses TRBV29-1 and TRBJ1-2; the D is unclear. The V end was cut by 6 bases, the J end by 3 bases, with 11 bases between. The CDR3 sequence is 12 residues long. Germline V gives CDR1 SQVTM, CDR2 ANQGSEA. This chain's CDR3 is CSVRTDHYGYTF. The DNA for the CDR3 is TGCAGCGTCAGGACCGACCACTATGGCTACACCTTC.

A few counts support this clonotype. V gene TRBV6-1 combines with J gene TRBJ2-1, with 11 bases matching TRBD2. The germline CDR1 and CDR2 sequences are MNHNS and SASEGT. J lost 7 bases, V lost 7 bases, and 12 bases had no gene match. The CDR3 has 16 amino acids. Here the CDR3 reads CASTILAGGMGNEQFF. The CDR3 coding sequence is TGTGCCAGCACCATCCTAGCGGGAGGAATGGGGAATGAGCAGTTCTTC.

This clonotype was counted only a few times. The chain combines TRBV9 with TRBJ2-1; 9 bases map to TRBD1. J lost 7 bases, V lost 3 bases, and 11 bases had no gene match. This CDR3 has 16 residues. From germline, CDR1 is SGDLS and CDR2 YYNGEE. This CDR3 reads CASSETGTGWRNEQFF. The DNA for the CDR3 is TGTGCCAGCAGCGAGACCGGGACAGGGTGGAGGAATGAGCAGTTCTTC.

The chain couples TRBV5-1 to TRBJ2-3; D might be TRBD2 (5 bases). Germline-derived CDR1 and CDR2 are SGHRS and YFSETQ. This CDR3 region has 13 residues. The V end lost 9 bases, the J end lost 2 bases, and 13 bases lay between the germline ends. Here the CDR3 DNA reads TGCGCCACCAGGAGGCAAATCACAGATACGCAGTATTTT. This translates into CATRRQITDTQYF.

The chain couples TRBV20-1 to TRBJ2-3; 10 positions match TRBD2. V gave up 5 bases and J gave up 6 bases; unmatched junction bases: 11. The germline V gene has CDR1 DFQATT and CDR2 SNEGSKA (reference sequence). This CDR3 region has 15 residues. This CDR3 reads CSAVKAGGPMDTQYF. CDR3 coding DNA: TGCAGTGCTGTCAAAGCGGGGGGGCCGATGGATACGCAGTATTTT.

This clonotype came up a few times. The chain links TRBV9 to TRBJ1-4, with 8 bases matching TRBD1. From germline, CDR1 is SGDLS and CDR2 YYNGEE. Trimming at V came to 0 bases and at J to 8 bases, leaving 6 bases not matched to a gene. The CDR3 covers 15 residues. In DNA, the CDR3 is TGTGCCAGCAGCGTAGGAGCAGGGGGCCACGAAAAACTGTTTTTT. Its translation is CASSVGAGGHEKLFF.

V is TRBV20-1 and J is TRBJ1-2, with 7 positions matching TRBD1. Germline assignment: CDR1 DFQATT and CDR2 SNEGSKA (reference sequence). J was trimmed by 4 bases and V by 2 bases; bases with no gene match: 7. CDR3 length: 14 amino acids. The CDR3 is CSARPESGGYGYTF. In nucleotides, the CDR3 is TGCAGTGCTAGACCCGAATCAGGGGGCTATGGCTACACCTTC.

This chain joins TRBV20-1 and TRBJ2-2; D remains unclear. V lost 6 bases and J lost 1, with 12 bases in between. The CDR3 totals 14 residues. CDR1 and CDR2 (germline): DFQATT, SNEGSKA (reference sequence). CDR3 sequence (DNA): TGCAGTGCCCCAAATGCTCGGAACACCGGGGAGCTGTTTTTT. As protein: CSAPNARNTGELFF.

In this sample, this clonotype turned up a few times. The rearrangement links TRBV27 to TRBJ1-1, with a tentative D call TRBD1 (6 bases). V lost 2 bases, J lost 0 bases, and 10 bases lay in between. Germline values: CDR1 MNHEY, CDR2 SMNVEV (reference sequence). The CDR3 totals 15 residues. CDR3 nucleotides: TGTGCCAGCAGTTTAAACAGGGCGATGAACACTGAAGCTTTCTTT. This encodes CASSLNRAMNTEAFF.

The chain recombines TRBV7-2 with TRBJ1-2; D unclear. Germline V gives CDR1 SGHTA, CDR2 FQGNSA. Trimming stripped 2 bases from V and 3 bases from J, with 7 bases between. The CDR3 consists of 13 residues. CDR3 sequence (DNA): TGTGCCAGCAGCTTAAAATACGACTATGGCTACACCTTC. Amino acids: CASSLKYDYGYTF. The complete variable domain, with remaining parts taken from reference TRBV7-2 and TRBJ1-2, reads GAGVSQSPSNKVTEKGKDVELRCDPISGHTALYWYRQSLGQGLEFLIYFQGNSAPDKSGLPSDRFSAERTGGSVSTLTIQRTQQEDSAVYLCASSLKYDYGYTFGSGTRLTVV.

CDR3 bases: TGTGCCAGCAGCCTCTCTCCCGGGACAGATTTTATTGGGGAGCTGTTTTTT. This codes for CASSLSPGTDFIGELFF. The chain couples TRBV11-3 to TRBJ2-2; TRBD1 aligns across 7 bases. V shed 5 bases, J shed 8 bases, and the junction held 17 bases outside the gene matches. From germline, CDR1 is SGHNT and CDR2 YENEEA. This CDR3 has 17 residues.

This clonotype has only a few counts. The chain employs TRBV15 and TRBJ2-2, with 9 positions matching TRBD2. Germline V gives CDR1 LNHNV, CDR2 YYDKDF (reference sequence). J gave up 5 bases and V 5 bases, and 12 bases lay outside the gene matches. The CDR3 runs to 17 residues. The CDR3 loop is CATSGAWGSGRTGELFF. CDR3 coding DNA: TGTGCCACCAGCGGGGCATGGGGGAGCGGGAGGACCGGGGAGCTGTTTTTT. Looking up the rest from reference TRBV15 and TRBJ2-2 gives the full variable domain: DAMVIQNPRYQVTQFGKPVTLSCSQTLNHNVMYWYQQKSSQAPKLLFHYYDKDFNNEADTPDNFQSRRPNTSFCFLDIRSPGLGDTAMYLCATSGAWGSGRTGELFFGEGSRLTVL.

This clonotype was detected only a few times. In nucleotides, the CDR3 is TGCAGCGTTGAGGGCAGGGCAGGGAGCACTGAAGCTTTCTTT. Translated, it gives CSVEGRAGSTEAFF. The chain uses TRBV29-1 and TRBJ1-1; possibly TRBD1 for D (5 bases). CDR3 length equals 14 residues. V was cut by 3 bases and J by 4 bases, with 15 bases left in between. The germline gives CDR1 SQVTM, CDR2 ANQGSEA.

This clonotype has at least ten counts. The J gene is TRBJ1-1, the V gene TRBV4-3; D is possibly TRBD1 (5 bases). Germline V gene lookup returns CDR1 LGHNA and CDR2 YSLEER. V was shortened by 1 base and J by 0 bases, with 15 bases between the two germline ends. This CDR3 spans 17 amino acids. CDR3 bases: TGCGCCAGCAGCCAAGGGGTAAAGGGACTAATGAACACTGAAGCTTTCTTT. Its translation is CASSQGVKGLMNTEAFF.

This chain connects TRBV6-1 to TRBJ1-2, with 7 bases matching TRBD1. Germline trimming cut 5 bases from V and 3 bases from J; bases unmatched to any gene: 9. The CDR3 totals 15 residues. The germline V gene has CDR1 MNHNS and CDR2 SASEGT. The CDR3 coding sequence is TGTGCCAGCAGTCGGCGATATCAGGGGGACTATGGCTACACCTTC. Translation: CASSRRYQGDYGYTF.

V and J are TRBV7-2 and TRBJ2-7; 9 bases align to TRBD2. J was trimmed by 10 bases and V by 6 bases; bases with no gene match: 10. The germline V gene encodes CDR1 SGHTA and CDR2 FQGNSA. The CDR3 has 13 residues. The CDR3 nucleotides read TGTGCCAGCAGTGGTACAAGCGGGGGGCGACAGTACTTC. Translated: CASSGTSGGRQYF.

The chain links TRBV18 to TRBJ1-1; no definite D call. Germline assignment: CDR1 KGHSH and CDR2 LQKENI. The CDR3 contains 14 residues. Trimming shortened V by 4 bases and J by 2 bases, and 11 bases separated the two germline ends. DNA of the CDR3: TGTGCCAGCTCACGAAACGGGGAAAACACTGAAGCTTTCTTT. Its translation: CASSRNGENTEAFF.

This chain uses TRBV12-3 or TRBV12-4 with TRBJ2-7; TRBD2 matches at 8 bases. This CDR3 contains 15 residues. J gave up 0 bases and V 7 bases, and 8 bases lay outside the gene matches. The CDR3 sequence: CASTSAGDSSYEQYF. CDR3 nucleotide sequence: TGTGCCAGCACCTCAGCGGGGGATAGCTCCTACGAGCAGTACTTC.

The chain couples TRBV20-1 to TRBJ2-1; D gene ambiguous. V gave up 7 bases and J gave up 0 bases, with 10 bases separating them. CDR1 is DFQATT, CDR2 SNEGSKA, per germline (reference sequence). This CDR3 has 13 residues. The CDR3 DNA reads as TGCAGTGTCCGAGAATACTCCTACAATGAGCAGTTCTTC. It specifies CSVREYSYNEQFF.

The chain couples TRBV7-2 to TRBJ2-7; perhaps TRBD1 as D (6 bases). Trimming stripped 7 bases from V and 6 bases from J, with 13 bases between. Looked up from germline, CDR1 is SGHTA and CDR2 is FQGNSA. This CDR3 has 12 residues. The DNA of the CDR3 is TGTGCCAGCACGACCGACAGGAGCGAGCAGTACTTC. Translation: CASTTDRSEQYF. Variable domain in full (rest from reference TRBV7-2 and TRBJ2-7): GAGVSQSPSNKVTEKGKDVELRCDPISGHTALYWYRQSLGQGLEFLIYFQGNSAPDKSGLPSDRFSAERTGGSVSTLTIQRTQQEDSAVYLCASTTDRSEQYFGPGTRLTVT.

This clonotype was seen a few times. J is TRBJ2-7 and V is TRBV12-3 or TRBV12-4; 11 bases fit TRBD1. J gave up 7 bases and V 5 bases, and 10 bases lay outside the gene matches. The CDR3 runs 15 residues. The CDR3 is CASSLTGTGGGEQYF. Written as DNA, the CDR3 is TGTGCCAGCAGTCTCACCGGGACAGGGGGTGGAGAGCAGTACTTC.